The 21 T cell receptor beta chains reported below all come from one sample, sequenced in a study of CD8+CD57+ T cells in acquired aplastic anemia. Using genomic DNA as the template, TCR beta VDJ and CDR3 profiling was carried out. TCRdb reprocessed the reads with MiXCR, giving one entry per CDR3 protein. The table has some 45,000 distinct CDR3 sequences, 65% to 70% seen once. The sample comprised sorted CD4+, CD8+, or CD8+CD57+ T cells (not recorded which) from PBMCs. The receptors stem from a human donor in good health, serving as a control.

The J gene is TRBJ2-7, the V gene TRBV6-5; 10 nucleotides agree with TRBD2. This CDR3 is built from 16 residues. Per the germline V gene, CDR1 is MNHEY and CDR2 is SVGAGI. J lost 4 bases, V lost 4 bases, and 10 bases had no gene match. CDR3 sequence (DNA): TGTGCCAGCAGTTTCCGAGACCCGACTAGCGGGTACGAGCAGTACTTC. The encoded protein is CASSFRDPTSGYEQYF.

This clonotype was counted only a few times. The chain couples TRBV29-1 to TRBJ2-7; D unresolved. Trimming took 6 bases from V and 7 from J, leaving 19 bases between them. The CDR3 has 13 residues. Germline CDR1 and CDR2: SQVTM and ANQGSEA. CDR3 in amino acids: CSVVRLGNPEQYF. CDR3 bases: TGCAGCGTCGTTAGGCTGGGTAACCCGGAGCAGTACTTC.

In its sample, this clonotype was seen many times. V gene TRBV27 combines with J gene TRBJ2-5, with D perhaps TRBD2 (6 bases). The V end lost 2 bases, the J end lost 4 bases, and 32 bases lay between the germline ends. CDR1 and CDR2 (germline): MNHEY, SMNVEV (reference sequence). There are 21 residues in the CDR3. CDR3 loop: CASSLEGRVMAGGAGLETQYF. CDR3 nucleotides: TGTGCCAGCAGTTTAGAAGGCAGGGTAATGGCGGGCGGGGCTGGGTTAGAGACCCAGTACTTC.

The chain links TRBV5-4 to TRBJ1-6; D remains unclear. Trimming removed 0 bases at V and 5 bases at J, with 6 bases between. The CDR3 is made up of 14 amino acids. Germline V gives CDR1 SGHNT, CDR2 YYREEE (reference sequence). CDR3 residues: CASSLAVDNSPLHF. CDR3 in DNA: TGTGCCAGCAGCTTGGCCGTGGATAATTCACCCCTCCACTTT.

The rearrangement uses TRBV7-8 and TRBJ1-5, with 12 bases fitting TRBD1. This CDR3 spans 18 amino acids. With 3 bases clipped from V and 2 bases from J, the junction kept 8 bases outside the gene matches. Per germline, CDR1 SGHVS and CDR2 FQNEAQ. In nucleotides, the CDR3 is TGTGCCAGCAGCTTCCGGGACAGGGGGCGTACGGGCAATCAGCCCCAGCATTTT. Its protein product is CASSFRDRGRTGNQPQHF.

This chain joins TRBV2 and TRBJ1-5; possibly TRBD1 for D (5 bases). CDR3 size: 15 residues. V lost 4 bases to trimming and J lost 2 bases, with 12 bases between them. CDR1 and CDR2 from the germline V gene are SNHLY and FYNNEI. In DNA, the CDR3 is TGTGCCAGCAGTGTGTCAGGGATGGGCAATCAGCCCCAGCATTTT. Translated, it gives CASSVSGMGNQPQHF. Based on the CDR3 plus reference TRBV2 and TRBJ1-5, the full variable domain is EPEVTQTPSHQVTQMGQEVILRCVPISNHLYFYWYRQILGQKVEFLVSFYNNEISEKSEIFDDQFSVERPDGSNFTLKIRSTKLEDSAMYFCASSVSGMGNQPQHFGDGTRLSIL.

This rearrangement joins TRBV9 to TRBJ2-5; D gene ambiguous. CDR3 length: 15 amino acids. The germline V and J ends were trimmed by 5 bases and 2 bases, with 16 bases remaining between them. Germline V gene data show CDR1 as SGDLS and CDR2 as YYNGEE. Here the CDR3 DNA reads TGTGCCAGCAGTTATTTCGGCGGAAAACAAGAGACCCAGTACTTC. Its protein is CASSYFGGKQETQYF.

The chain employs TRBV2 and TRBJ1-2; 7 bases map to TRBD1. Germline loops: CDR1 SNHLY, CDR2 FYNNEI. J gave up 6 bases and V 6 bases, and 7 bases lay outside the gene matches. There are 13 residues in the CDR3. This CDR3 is CASRGTASDGYTF. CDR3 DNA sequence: TGTGCCAGCAGGGGGACAGCATCGGATGGCTACACCTTC.

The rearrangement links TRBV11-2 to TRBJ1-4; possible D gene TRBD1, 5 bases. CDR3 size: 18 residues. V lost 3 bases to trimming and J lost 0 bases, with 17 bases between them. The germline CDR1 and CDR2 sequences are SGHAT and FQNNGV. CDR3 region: CASSFSRGRLATNEKLFF. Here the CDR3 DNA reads TGTGCCAGCAGCTTTAGTAGGGGCAGGTTGGCAACTAATGAAAAACTGTTTTTT.

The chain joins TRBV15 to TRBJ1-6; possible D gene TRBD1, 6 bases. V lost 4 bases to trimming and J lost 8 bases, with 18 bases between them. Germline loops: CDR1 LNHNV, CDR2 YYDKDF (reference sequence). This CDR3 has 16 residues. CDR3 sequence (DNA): TGTGCCACCAGCACCCGGACAGCCGGAGCGCATTCACCCCTCCACTTT. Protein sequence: CATSTRTAGAHSPLHF. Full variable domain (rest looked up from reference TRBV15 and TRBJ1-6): DAMVIQNPRYQVTQFGKPVTLSCSQTLNHNVMYWYQQKSSQAPKLLFHYYDKDFNNEADTPDNFQSRRPNTSFCFLDIRSPGLGDTAMYLCATSTRTAGAHSPLHFGNGTRLTVT.

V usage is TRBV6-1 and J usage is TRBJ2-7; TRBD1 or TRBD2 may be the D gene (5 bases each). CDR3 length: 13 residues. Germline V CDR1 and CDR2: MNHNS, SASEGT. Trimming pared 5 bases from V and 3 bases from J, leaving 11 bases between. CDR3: CASSTRDGYEQYF. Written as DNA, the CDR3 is TGTGCCAGCAGTACCCGGGACGGCTACGAGCAGTACTTC.

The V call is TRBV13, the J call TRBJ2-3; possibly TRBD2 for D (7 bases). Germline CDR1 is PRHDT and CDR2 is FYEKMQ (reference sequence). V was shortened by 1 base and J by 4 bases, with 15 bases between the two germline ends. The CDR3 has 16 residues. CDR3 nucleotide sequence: TGTGCCAGCAGCTTAGTGTCGGCGGGGGCTCCAGATACGCAGTATTTT. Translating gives CASSLVSAGAPDTQYF.

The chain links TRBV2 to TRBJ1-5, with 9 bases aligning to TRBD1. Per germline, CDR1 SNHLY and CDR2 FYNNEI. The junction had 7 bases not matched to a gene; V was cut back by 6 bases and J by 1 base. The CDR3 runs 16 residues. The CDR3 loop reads CASSPRDRESNQPQHF. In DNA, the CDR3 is TGTGCCAGCAGCCCCAGGGACAGGGAAAGCAATCAGCCCCAGCATTTT.

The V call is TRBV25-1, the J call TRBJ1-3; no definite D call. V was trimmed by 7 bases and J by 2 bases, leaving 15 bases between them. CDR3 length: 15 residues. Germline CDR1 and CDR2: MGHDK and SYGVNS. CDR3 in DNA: TGTGCCAGCAAGGACGTCTATTCCCCTGGAAACACCATATATTTT. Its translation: CASKDVYSPGNTIYF.

The CDR3 reads CASSYSGRDYEQYF. The CDR3 DNA is TGTGCCAGCAGTTACTCAGGCAGGGACTACGAGCAGTACTTC. This rearrangement joins TRBV5-4 to TRBJ2-7; D possibly corresponds to TRBD1 (5 bases). The V gene's germline CDR1 is SGHNT and CDR2 YYREEE (reference sequence). This CDR3 is 14 amino acids long. V lost 5 bases, J lost 3 bases, and 15 bases lay in between.

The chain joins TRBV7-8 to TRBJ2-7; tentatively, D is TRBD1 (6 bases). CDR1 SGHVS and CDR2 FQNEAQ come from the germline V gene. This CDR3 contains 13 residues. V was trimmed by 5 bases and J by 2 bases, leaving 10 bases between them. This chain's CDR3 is CASSRTVTYEQYF. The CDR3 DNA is TGTGCCAGCAGCAGGACAGTCACCTACGAGCAGTACTTC.

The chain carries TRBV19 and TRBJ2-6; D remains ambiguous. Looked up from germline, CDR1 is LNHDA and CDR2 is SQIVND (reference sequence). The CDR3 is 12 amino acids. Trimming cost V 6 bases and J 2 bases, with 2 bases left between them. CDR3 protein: CASRAGANVLTF. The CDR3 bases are TGTGCCAGTAGGGCTGGGGCCAACGTCCTGACTTTC.

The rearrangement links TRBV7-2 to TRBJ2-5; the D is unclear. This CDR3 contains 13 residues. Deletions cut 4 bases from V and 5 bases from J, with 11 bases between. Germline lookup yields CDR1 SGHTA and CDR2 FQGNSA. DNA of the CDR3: TGTGCCAGCAGCTCCAAGGATCGGGAGACCCAGTACTTC. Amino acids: CASSSKDRETQYF.

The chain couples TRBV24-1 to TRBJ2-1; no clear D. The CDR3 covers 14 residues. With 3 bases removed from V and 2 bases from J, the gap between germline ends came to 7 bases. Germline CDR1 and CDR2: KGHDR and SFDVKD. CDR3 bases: TGTGCCACCAGTGATCCCAGGACCTACAATGAGCAGTTCTTC. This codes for CATSDPRTYNEQFF.

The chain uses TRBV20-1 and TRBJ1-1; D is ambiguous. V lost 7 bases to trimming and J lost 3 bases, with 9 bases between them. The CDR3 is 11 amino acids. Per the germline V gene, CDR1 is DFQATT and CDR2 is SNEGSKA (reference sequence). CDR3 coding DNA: TGCAGTGTTAACACGTACACTGAAGCTTTCTTT. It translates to CSVNTYTEAFF.

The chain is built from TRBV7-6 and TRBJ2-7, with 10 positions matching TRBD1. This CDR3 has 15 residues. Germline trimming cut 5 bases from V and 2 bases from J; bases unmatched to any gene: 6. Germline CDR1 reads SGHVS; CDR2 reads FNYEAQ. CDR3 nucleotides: TGTGCCAGCAGCGCCGGGACAGGGGTTCCCTACGAGCAGTACTTC. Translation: CASSAGTGVPYEQYF. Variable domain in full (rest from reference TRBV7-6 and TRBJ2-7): GAGVSQSPRYKVTKRGQDVALRCDPISGHVSLYWYRQALGQGPEFLTYFNYEAQQDKSGLPNDRFSAERPEGSISTLTIQRTEQRDSAMYRCASSAGTGVPYEQYFGPGTRLTVT.